Shown below are 13 T cell receptor beta chains from a single sample sequenced in a study of blood T cell repertoires in COVID-19. Measured with immunoSEQ multiplex PCR; TCRdb has only the in-frame clones, and not every one. The sample lists about 440,000 clones, roughly nine tenths occurring once. Sequencing was done on a sample of PBMCs or T cells enriched from blood (not recorded which). The receptor set was obtained from a young woman with acute COVID-19.

J is TRBJ1-1 and V is TRBV3-1 (or the pseudogene TRBV3-2), with D perhaps TRBD1 (5 bases). The V end was cut by 5 bases, the J end by 6 bases, with 19 bases between. Germline CDR1 reads LGHDT; CDR2 reads YNNKEL (reference sequence). The CDR3 is 15 amino acids. In DNA form, the CDR3 reads TGTGCCAGCAGCACCCTGGACACCCTTTACGCTGAAGCTTTCTTT. Its protein is CASSTLDTLYAEAFF.

This chain links TRBV6-5 with TRBJ1-5, with 12 bases identical to TRBD1. This CDR3 comprises 15 residues. Trimming at V came to 5 bases and at J to 6 bases, leaving 5 bases not matched to a gene. Germline CDR1 reads MNHEY; CDR2 reads SVGAGI. CDR3 loop: CASSRDRGLGQPQHF. The CDR3 nucleotides read TGTGCCAGCAGTCGGGACAGGGGGCTGGGTCAGCCCCAGCATTTT.

This CDR3 is CASSAAQGSFGNTIYF. CDR3 coding DNA: TGTGCCAGCAGCGCCGCACAGGGCTCCTTCGGAAACACCATATATTTT. The chain carries TRBV7-2 and TRBJ1-3; D might be TRBD1 (6 bases). The CDR3 loop spans 16 amino acids. V lost 5 bases to trimming and J lost 4 bases, with 18 bases between them. From germline, CDR1 is SGHTA and CDR2 FQGNSA.

The chain employs TRBV9 and TRBJ2-7; 7 positions match TRBD2. The CDR3 spans 16 residues. CDR1 SGDLS and CDR2 YYNGEE come from the germline V gene. V dropped 0 bases and J dropped 3; count of bases not matched to a gene: 9. CDR3 coding DNA: TGTGCCAGCAGCGTAGAGGGCCGGAAGCGGGACTACGAGCAGTACTTC. The encoded protein is CASSVEGRKRDYEQYF.

With respect to this clone: Other DNA sequences from this sample encode an identical CDR3 as well. The rearrangement joins TRBV4-1 to TRBJ2-5; no clear D gene. V lost 0 bases, J lost 5 bases, and 4 bases lay in between. The CDR3 is 12 residues long. The V gene's germline CDR1 is MGHRA and CDR2 YSYEKL. CDR3 nucleotides: TGCGCCAGCAGCCAAGACCGGGAGACCCAGTACTTC. Its translation: CASSQDRETQYF.

This chain links TRBV12-3 or TRBV12-4 with TRBJ1-2, with D perhaps matching TRBD1 (5 bases). Trimming stripped 7 bases from V and 8 bases from J, with 11 bases between. This CDR3 spans 11 amino acids. CDR3 residues: CASTSGYGYTF. In nucleotides, the CDR3 is TGTGCCAGCACTTCAGGGTACGGCTACACCTTC.

The chain joins TRBV6-6 to TRBJ2-3, with D unresolved. V was cut by 7 bases and J by 2 bases, with 13 bases left in between. The CDR3 length is 14 residues. Looked up from germline, CDR1 is MNHNY and CDR2 is SVGAGI (reference sequence). The DNA for the CDR3 is TGTGCCAGCAAAATACAGATTACCACAGATACGCAGTATTTT. This encodes CASKIQITTDTQYF.

The chain employs TRBV10-2 and TRBJ2-3; 8 nucleotides agree with TRBD2. Germline CDR1 and CDR2: WSHSY and SAAADI. Trimming cost V 6 bases and J 1 base; bases outside gene matches: 3. The length of the CDR3 is 14 residues. CDR3 sequence reads: CASRYGRGTDTQYF. CDR3 nucleotides: TGCGCCAGCAGATACGGGAGGGGCACAGATACGCAGTATTTT.

The genes are TRBV7-6 and TRBJ1-6; D call uncertain. V lost 5 bases, J lost 9 bases, and 17 bases lay in between. Germline CDR1 reads SGHVS; CDR2 reads FNYEAQ. The CDR3 has 15 residues. This CDR3 reads CASSPRLRVPSPLHF. The CDR3 DNA is TGTGCCAGCAGCCCCCGATTGAGGGTGCCTTCACCCCTCCACTTT.

CDR3 loop: CASSLAMNSNQPQHF. The DNA of the CDR3 is TGTGCCAGCAGCTTGGCTATGAATAGCAATCAGCCCCAGCATTTT. The V gene is TRBV5-5, the J gene TRBJ1-5, with D hard to call. This CDR3 contains 15 residues. Per germline, CDR1 SGHKS and CDR2 YYEKEE (reference sequence). V lost 0 bases to trimming and J lost 0 bases, with 7 bases between them.

The rearrangement uses TRBV7-9 and TRBJ1-2; TRBD1 agrees at 9 bases. CDR1 and CDR2 (germline): SEHNR, FQNEAQ (reference sequence). The CDR3 totals 16 residues. The ends lost 7 bases at V and 6 bases at J; junction bases unmatched: 15. CDR3 coding DNA: TGTGCCAGCACCTCCTGGAGACAGGGGGTGAACGATGGCTACACCTTC. Protein product: CASTSWRQGVNDGYTF.

V usage is TRBV6-5 and J usage is TRBJ1-6; 8 bases align to TRBD1. The CDR3 has 13 amino acids. J gave up 7 bases and V 8 bases, and 4 bases lay outside the gene matches. Germline V lookup: CDR1 MNHEY, CDR2 SVGAGI. DNA of the CDR3: TGTGCCAGCCGAACAGGGGGGAATTCACCCCTCCACTTT. This sequence encodes CASRTGGNSPLHF.

The V gene is TRBV11-2, the J gene TRBJ1-3; D unclear. CDR3 length equals 15 residues. The germline V and J ends were trimmed by 2 bases and 5 bases, with 13 bases remaining between them. CDR1 is SGHAT, CDR2 FQNNGV, per germline. CDR3 region: CASSLHPGRRNTIYF. CDR3 in DNA: TGTGCCAGCAGCTTACACCCTGGGCGTAGAAACACCATATATTTT.